The 24 T cell receptor beta chains listed next were all sequenced from one sample in a study of cytomegalovirus exposure and HLA in healthy donors. Primers included in the PCR were 60 Vbeta and 13 Jbeta primers. Sequenced by immunoSEQ multiplex PCR; TCRdb stores in-frame clones only, minus some. This table has some 150,000 clones, 70% to 90% appearing once. Sequenced: PBMCs. These receptors came from a woman in her twenties or thirties in good health and CMV-seropositive.

The chain employs TRBV25-1 and TRBJ2-5, with D perhaps TRBD2 (6 bases). The ends were cut back, 1 base at V and 3 bases at J, with 9 bases in the middle. The germline CDR1 and CDR2 sequences are MGHDK and SYGVNS. The CDR3 is 14 residues long. For the CDR3, the DNA is TGTGCCAGCAGTGAATGGGAGGCTGAAGAGACCCAGTACTTC. It codes for CASSEWEAEETQYF.

This chain connects TRBV27 to TRBJ1-2; 9 nucleotides line up with TRBD1. The germline gives CDR1 MNHEY, CDR2 SMNVEV (reference sequence). After removal of 0 bases from V and 8 bases from J, the junction contained 10 bases not matched to a gene. There are 16 residues in the CDR3. DNA for the CDR3: TGTGCCAGCAGTTTATCAACCGGGACAGGGTTGAACGGCTACACCTTC. It encodes CASSLSTGTGLNGYTF.

As regards this clone: At the DNA level, this CDR3 is encoded by other sequences in the same sample as well. V usage is TRBV6-5 and J usage is TRBJ1-5, with TRBD1 matching over 7 bases. The germline V gene encodes CDR1 MNHEY and CDR2 SVGAGI. CDR3 length: 14 residues. Trimming removed 6 bases from V and 4 bases from J; junction bases left unmatched: 6. The CDR3 DNA reads as TGTGCCAGCAGACCGGGACAGCGAAATCAGCCCCAGCATTTT. Translating gives CASRPGQRNQPQHF.

This sequence joins TRBV11-2 and TRBJ2-2; 7 nucleotides agree with TRBD2. Germline loops: CDR1 SGHAT, CDR2 FQNNGV. V lost 1 base and J lost 5; bases outside the gene matches: 4. This CDR3 region has 15 residues. The CDR3 sequence is CASSLVGRLTGELFF. The CDR3, as DNA: TGTGCCAGCAGCTTAGTCGGGAGGCTAACCGGGGAGCTGTTTTTT.

In the case of this clone: This sample also contains other DNA sequences that code for the same CDR3. J is TRBJ2-5 and V is TRBV6-7; D might be TRBD1 (6 bases). TRBV6-7 carries the ORF label, with uncertain function. This CDR3 is built from 16 residues. The V and J ends lost 2 bases and 5 bases respectively, with 18 bases between them. The DNA for the CDR3 is TGTGCCAGCAGTTACGCTCAGGGGTTGGGGCAGGAGACCCAGTACTTC. It codes for CASSYAQGLGQETQYF.

This rearrangement joins TRBV9 to TRBJ1-3; D not resolved. The germline V gene has CDR1 SGDLS and CDR2 YYNGEE. Trimming took 2 bases from V and 4 from J, leaving 7 bases between them. The CDR3 contains 13 residues. The DNA for the CDR3 is TGTGCCAGCAGCGTCCTATTGGGAAACACCATATATTTT. This gives the protein CASSVLLGNTIYF.

The chain recombines TRBV6-1 with TRBJ2-5, with 7 bases identical to TRBD1. Losses at the gene ends were 7 bases for V and 2 bases for J; bases not matched to a gene: 1. The CDR3 is 12 residues long. The V gene's germline CDR1 is MNHNS and CDR2 SASEGT. CDR3 sequence: CASKTGQETQYF. The CDR3 coding sequence is TGTGCCAGCAAGACAGGGCAAGAGACCCAGTACTTC.

The chain carries TRBV10-3 and TRBJ2-5; D perhaps matches TRBD2 (5 bases). The CDR3 extends over 15 amino acids. Trimming shortened V by 7 bases and J by 0 bases, and 15 bases separated the two germline ends. Germline lookup yields CDR1 ENHRY and CDR2 SYGVKD. The CDR3 DNA reads as TGTGCCATCAAGCAGAGAACGGGGTACCAAGAGACCCAGTACTTC. Its translation is CAIKQRTGYQETQYF.

The rearrangement uses TRBV21-1 and TRBJ1-1; the table names TRBD1, a call not compared with the DNA. TRBV21-1 is assigned pseudogene status. The CDR3 sequence is 15 residues long. CDR3 in DNA: TGTGCCAGCAGCAAAGCGGGCAGGGGGCCTTCTGAAGCTTTCTTT. The encoded protein is CASSKAGRGPSEAFF.

The rearrangement uses TRBV5-1 and TRBJ1-5, with 8 bases fitting TRBD1. CDR3 length: 17 residues. V dropped 0 bases and J dropped 4; count of bases not matched to a gene: 9. Germline V CDR1 and CDR2: SGHRS, YFSETQ. The CDR3 DNA sequence: TGCGCCAGCAGCTTGGCCCCGTTTGGGACAGGAAATCAGCCCCAGCATTTT. It specifies CASSLAPFGTGNQPQHF.

This clone has more than one count but fewer than ten. The gene calls are TRBV29-1 and TRBJ2-3; D might be TRBD1 (5 bases). CDR3 length: 13 residues. Trimming removed 2 bases from V and 3 bases from J, with 9 bases in between. The germline gives CDR1 SQVTM, CDR2 ANQGSEA. CDR3 bases: TGCAGCGTTGAAAGGCAGGGAACAGATACGCAGTATTTT. As protein: CSVERQGTDTQYF.

This chain's CDR3 is CASSRRRGNTEAFF. As DNA, the CDR3 is TGCGCCAGCAGCCGGAGGCGGGGAAACACTGAAGCTTTCTTT. V and J are TRBV4-3 and TRBJ1-1; unclear D gene. Germline V lookup: CDR1 LGHNA, CDR2 YSLEER. This CDR3 region has 14 residues. The germline V and J ends were trimmed by 4 bases and 2 bases, with 11 bases remaining between them.

This chain uses TRBV9 with TRBJ2-7; 12 bases align to TRBD2. Looked up from germline, CDR1 is SGDLS and CDR2 is YYNGEE. The V segment lost 0 bases and the J segment 6 bases; nucleotides outside the gene matches: 10. There are 17 residues in the CDR3. CDR3 sequence (DNA): TGTGCCAGCAGCGTAGGCCTAGCGGGGGGGCAAGTTGCCGAGCAGTACTTC. Its protein product is CASSVGLAGGQVAEQYF.

The chain's CDR3 is CASSFTGGANGYTF. CDR3 nucleotides: TGTGCCAGCAGCTTTACAGGGGGCGCGAATGGCTACACCTTC. The chain is built from TRBV5-4 and TRBJ1-2, with TRBD1 matching over 9 bases. The CDR3 has 14 residues. The junction had 5 bases not matched to a gene; V was cut back by 2 bases and J by 6 bases. CDR1 is SGHNT, CDR2 YYREEE, per germline (reference sequence).

J is TRBJ2-3 and V is TRBV5-1, with D maybe TRBD2 (6 bases). Per the germline V gene, CDR1 is SGHRS and CDR2 is YFSETQ. The CDR3 sequence is 15 residues long. Trimming removed 7 bases from V and 3 bases from J, with 18 bases in between. The CDR3 region is CASSSGPGGTDTQYF. CDR3 DNA: TGCGCCAGCTCCTCCGGGCCCGGAGGGACAGATACGCAGTATTTT.

A note on this clone: The sample holds other DNA sequences that translate to the same CDR3. J is TRBJ2-7 and V is TRBV7-2, with TRBD2 matching 14 bases. Germline-derived CDR1 and CDR2 are SGHTA and FQGNSA. With 5 bases clipped from V and 4 bases from J, the junction kept 7 bases outside the gene matches. The CDR3 covers 16 residues. CDR3 sequence (DNA): TGTGCCAGCAGCCTATTGGGACTAGCGGGGGCTTACGAGCAGTACTTC. It encodes CASSLLGLAGAYEQYF.

This clone is a singleton in its sample. The gene calls are TRBV21-1 and TRBJ2-6; TRBD1 reflects the table's D call only, with no check against the DNA. TRBV21-1 is a pseudogene locus. The CDR3 extends over 18 amino acids. The CDR3 coding sequence is TGTGCCAGCAGCACCCCGGGACAGGGAATCTCTGGGGCCAACGTCCTGACTTTC. This sequence encodes CASSTPGQGISGANVLTF.

The gene calls are TRBV7-2 and TRBJ2-1; D is uncertain. The ends were cut back, 3 bases at V and 2 bases at J, with 8 bases in the middle. The CDR3 runs 14 residues. Germline values: CDR1 SGHTA, CDR2 FQGNSA. CDR3: CASSFFPPYNEQFF. The CDR3 DNA follows: TGTGCCAGCAGCTTCTTCCCCCCCTACAATGAGCAGTTCTTC.

The chain is built from TRBV9 and TRBJ1-6; D is possibly TRBD1 (5 bases). Germline CDR1 SGDLS, CDR2 YYNGEE. Deletions cut 0 bases from V and 8 bases from J, with 9 bases between. This CDR3 contains 14 residues. Here the CDR3 DNA reads TGTGCCAGCAGCGTAGCTGGGGGGGATTCACCCCTCCACTTT. Translating gives CASSVAGGDSPLHF.

V and J are TRBV4-2 and TRBJ2-7; 8 nucleotides match TRBD2. The V segment lost 0 bases and the J segment 4 bases; nucleotides outside the gene matches: 8. This CDR3 region has 16 residues. CDR1 is LGHNA and CDR2 is YNFKEQ in the germline V gene. The CDR3: CASSQDSGAGGYEQYF. The CDR3 nucleotides read TGTGCCAGCAGCCAAGATAGCGGGGCGGGGGGATACGAGCAGTACTTC.

This sequence joins TRBV9 and TRBJ1-2; D remains ambiguous. Germline V gives CDR1 SGDLS, CDR2 YYNGEE. V lost 0 bases and J lost 8, with 5 bases in between. CDR3 length: 11 amino acids. The CDR3 region has the DNA TGTGCCAGCAGCGTAGGAGAGGGCTACACCTTC. It codes for CASSVGEGYTF.

The chain links TRBV4-2 to TRBJ1-2, with 8 bases lining up with TRBD1. The V gene end was trimmed by 0 bases and the J gene end by 8 bases; junction bases not matched to a gene: 11. Germline-derived CDR1 and CDR2 are LGHNA and YNFKEQ. This CDR3 is built from 16 residues. CDR3: CASSQEEAPYRGGYTF. The CDR3 region has the DNA TGTGCCAGCAGCCAAGAGGAGGCCCCTTACAGGGGGGGCTACACCTTC.

The chain combines TRBV18 with TRBJ2-1, with 13 bases identical to TRBD2. After removal of 1 base from V and 0 bases from J, the junction contained 3 bases not matched to a gene. The CDR3 is 18 amino acids. CDR1 KGHSH and CDR2 LQKENI come from the germline V gene. The CDR3 nucleotides are TGTGCCAGCTCACCACAGACTAGCGGGGGGAGCTCCTACAATGAGCAGTTCTTC. This encodes CASSPQTSGGSSYNEQFF.

The V call is TRBV9, the J call TRBJ2-2; D is unclear. The CDR3 has 14 residues. Trimming took off 0 bases at V and 1 base at J, with 4 bases between the two ends. CDR1 and CDR2 (germline): SGDLS, YYNGEE. The CDR3 loop is CASSVAGNTGELFF. CDR3 DNA sequence: TGTGCCAGCAGCGTAGCAGGGAACACCGGGGAGCTGTTTTTT.